This is a list of T cell receptor beta chains from one sample in a study of shared clonotypes between healthy human individuals. Libraries were prepared by immunoSEQ multiplex PCR; TCRdb keeps only in-frame clonotypes and omits some of them. Of hundreds of thousands of clones listed, about 91% are singletons. The sequenced material came from naive CD8+ T cells sorted from blood. The receptors were sampled from a man younger than 40 in good health. The CDR3 runs from the conserved cysteine through the conserved F or W. The D gene is left open where the match is weak. Size tells how often a clone was seen (once, few, many) or the class of an expanded clone, and some rows leave it out.

V gene	J gene	D gene	clone size	CDR3 DNA	CDR3 protein
TRBV29-1	TRBJ2-3	TRBD2	.	TGCAGCGTTGATCTAGCGGGAGGAGATACGCAGTATTTT	CSVDLAGGDTQYF
TRBV9	TRBJ2-5	.	once	TGTGCCAGCAGCGTTCGGGGTCAAGAGACCCAGTACTTC	CASSVRGQETQYF
TRBV21-1	TRBJ2-3	.	.	TGTGCCAGCAGCAGACTTCAGACAGGGCCGCCCACAGATACGCAGTATTTT	CASSRLQTGPPTDTQYF
TRBV27	TRBJ2-3	.	.	TGTGCCAGCTCTAATCCGGGCCTCCCAGATACGCAGTATTTT	CASSNPGLPDTQYF
TRBV4-1	TRBJ1-3	.	.	TGCGCCAGCAGCCAGACAGGCCCCTTTGGAAACACCATATATTTT	CASSQTGPFGNTIYF
TRBV19	TRBJ2-7	TRBD2	once	TGTGCCAGTAGTCGGTCAGCGGGGAGCTCCTACGAGCAGTACTTC	CASSRSAGSSYEQYF
TRBV7-8	TRBJ2-7	TRBD2	once	TGTGCCAGCAGCTCAGGACTAGATTTCTACGAGCAGTACTTC	CASSSGLDFYEQYF
TRBV5-5	TRBJ2-2	.	once	TGTGCCAGCAGCTTGAACGAGAACACCGGGGAGCTGTTTTTT	CASSLNENTGELFF
TRBV28	TRBJ2-5	.	.	TGTGCCAGCAGTCCCGGGGCTAGGGAGACCCAGTACTTC	CASSPGARETQYF
TRBV6-6	TRBJ2-1	.	.	TGTGCCAGCCCAAGTGCGAGTACATTCTACAATGAGCAGTTCTTC	CASPSASTFYNEQFF
TRBV5-1	TRBJ2-2	.	once	TGCGCCAGCGACTTCACAGGGATGACCGGGGAGCTGTTTTTT	CASDFTGMTGELFF
TRBV29-1	TRBJ2-7	.	.	TGCAGCGTTGACCCCGATGGGGTGAACGAGCAGTACTTC	CSVDPDGVNEQYF
TRBV27	TRBJ2-1	TRBD2	.	TGTGCCAGCCGTCCGGACCCGGGAGGAGGTGAGCAGTTCTTC	CASRPDPGGGEQFF
TRBV9	TRBJ2-3	.	.	TGTGCCAGCAGCGTAGAAGGGACACCTAGCACAGATACGCAGTATTTT	CASSVEGTPSTDTQYF
TRBV14	TRBJ1-2	.	once	TGTGCCAGCAGTCACCTTAACGCAGGATCGATCCCTGGCTACACCTTC	CASSHLNAGSIPGYTF
TRBV15	TRBJ2-3	TRBD2	.	TGTGCCACCAGCCCCTCGCTAGCGGGAGTCTCAGATACGCAGTATTTT	CATSPSLAGVSDTQYF
TRBV5-4	TRBJ2-7	.	once	TGTGCCAGCAGCGTTGGGGGGCAGGGCCTCGAGCAGTACTTC	CASSVGGQGLEQYF
TRBV10-1	TRBJ2-3	.	.	TGCGCCAGCAGTGGGTACACAGATACGCAGTATTTT	CASSGYTDTQYF
TRBV11-3	TRBJ1-5	.	many	TGTGCCAGCAGCTTAGTAGTTTGCATAAGTCTACGGCCCCAGCATTTT	CASSLVVCISLRPQHF
TRBV7-3	TRBJ1-2	TRBD1	.	TGTGCCAGCAGCCCAGGGACAGGGGGCGGCTATGGCTACACCTTC	CASSPGTGGGYGYTF
TRBV7-2	TRBJ2-7	.	.	TGTGCCAGCAGCTTAGTACAGGGAGGCTACGAGCAGTACTTC	CASSLVQGGYEQYF
TRBV28	TRBJ2-7	.	.	TGTGCCAGCAGAGCCGGGTATCGATACGAGCAGTACTTC	CASRAGYRYEQYF
TRBV11-2	TRBJ2-2	.	.	TGTGCCAGCAGCCCCCCCCGTGAGGTCAGGGAGCTGTTTTTT	CASSPPREVRELFF